This T cell receptor beta chain was recorded in a study of cytomegalovirus exposure and HLA in healthy donors. The PCR was carried out with 60 Vbeta primers and 13 Jbeta primers. In the study's own analysis: In a later analysis, the count reached 82 million or so unique TCR beta chains, with roughly 11 million shared. Only in-frame clones appear in the TCRdb table, and some are missing; sequencing was by immunoSEQ multiplex PCR. V and J calls and clone size are copied from that table; D and trimming were computed from the DNA. The sample includes 130,000 or so clones, roughly three quarters of them seen just once. Study-wide results and limits: A later analysis reported that several of the most significant clusters appeared to be linked to common viral pathogens, among them Epstein-Barr virus.

The table lists this clone with a few counts. Its antigen remains unidentified. Though nominally healthy at sampling, donors likely had unrecorded immune exposures. The sample was PBMCs. This TCR was recovered from a woman in her sixties in good health and CMV-seronegative.

For the CDR3, the DNA is TGTGCCGTCGCGGGGACCTACGAGCAGTACTTC. Translation gives CAVAGTYEQYF. This sequence joins TRBV6-6 and TRBJ2-7, with D possibly being TRBD2 (6 bases). From germline, CDR1 is MNHNY and CDR2 SVGAGI (reference sequence). The CDR3 loop spans 11 amino acids. The V gene lost 11 bases and the J gene lost 2 bases, with 10 bases spanning the gap.